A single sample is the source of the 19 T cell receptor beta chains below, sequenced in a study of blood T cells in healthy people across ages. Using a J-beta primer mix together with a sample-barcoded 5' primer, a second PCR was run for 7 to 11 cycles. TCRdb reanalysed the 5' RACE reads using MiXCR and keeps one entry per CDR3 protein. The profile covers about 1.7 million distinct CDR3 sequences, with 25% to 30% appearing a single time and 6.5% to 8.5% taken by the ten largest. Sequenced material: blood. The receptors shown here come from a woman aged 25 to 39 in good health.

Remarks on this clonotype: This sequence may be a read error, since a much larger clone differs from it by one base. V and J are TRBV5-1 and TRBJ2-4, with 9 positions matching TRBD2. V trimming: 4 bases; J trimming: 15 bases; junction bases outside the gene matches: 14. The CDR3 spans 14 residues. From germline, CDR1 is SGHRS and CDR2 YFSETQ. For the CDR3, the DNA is TGCGCCAGCAGCGTTAGCGGGAGCAGGGAGACCCGGTACTTC. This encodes CASSVSGSRETRYF.

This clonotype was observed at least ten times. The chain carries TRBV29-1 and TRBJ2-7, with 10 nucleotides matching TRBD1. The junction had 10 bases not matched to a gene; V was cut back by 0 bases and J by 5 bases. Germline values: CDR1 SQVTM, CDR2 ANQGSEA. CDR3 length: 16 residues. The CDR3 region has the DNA TGCAGCGTTGAAGATCTGGGGAGACAGGGGGCCCACGAGCAGTACTTC. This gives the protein CSVEDLGRQGAHEQYF.

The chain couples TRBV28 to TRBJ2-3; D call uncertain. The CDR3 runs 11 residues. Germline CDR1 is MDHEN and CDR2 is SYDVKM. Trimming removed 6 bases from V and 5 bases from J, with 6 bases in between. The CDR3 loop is CASRKVDTQYF. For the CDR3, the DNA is TGTGCCAGCAGGAAGGTAGATACGCAGTATTTT.

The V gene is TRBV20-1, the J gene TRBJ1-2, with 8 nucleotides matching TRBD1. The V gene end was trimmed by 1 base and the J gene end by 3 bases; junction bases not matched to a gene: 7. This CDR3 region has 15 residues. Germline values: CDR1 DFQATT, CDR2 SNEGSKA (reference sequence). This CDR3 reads CSARVSGQGDYGYTF. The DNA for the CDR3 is TGCAGTGCTAGAGTATCAGGACAGGGAGACTATGGCTACACCTTC.

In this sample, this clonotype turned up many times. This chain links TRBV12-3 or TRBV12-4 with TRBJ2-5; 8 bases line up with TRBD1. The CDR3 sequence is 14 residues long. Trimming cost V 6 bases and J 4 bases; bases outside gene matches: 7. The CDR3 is CASSLSGGLETQYF. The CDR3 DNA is TGTGCCAGCAGCTTATCAGGGGGCCTAGAGACCCAGTACTTC.

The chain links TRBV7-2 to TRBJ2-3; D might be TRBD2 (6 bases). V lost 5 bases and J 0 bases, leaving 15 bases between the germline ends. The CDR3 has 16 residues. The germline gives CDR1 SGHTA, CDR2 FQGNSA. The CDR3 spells CASSLWGGDSTDTQYF. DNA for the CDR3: TGTGCCAGCAGCCTATGGGGCGGGGACAGCACAGATACGCAGTATTTT.

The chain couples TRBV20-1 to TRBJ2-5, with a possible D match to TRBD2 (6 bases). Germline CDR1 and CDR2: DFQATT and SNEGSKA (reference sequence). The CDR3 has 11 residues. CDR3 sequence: CASEMMETQYF. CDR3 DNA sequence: TGCGCTAGCGAAATGATGGAGACCCAGTACTTC.

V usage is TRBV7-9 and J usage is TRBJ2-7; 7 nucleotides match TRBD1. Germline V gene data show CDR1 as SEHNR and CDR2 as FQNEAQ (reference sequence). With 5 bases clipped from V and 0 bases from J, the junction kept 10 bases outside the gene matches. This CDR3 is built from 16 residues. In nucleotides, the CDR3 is TGTGCCAGCAGCCGGATAACAGGGGCCCCCTCCTACGAGCAGTACTTC. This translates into CASSRITGAPSYEQYF.

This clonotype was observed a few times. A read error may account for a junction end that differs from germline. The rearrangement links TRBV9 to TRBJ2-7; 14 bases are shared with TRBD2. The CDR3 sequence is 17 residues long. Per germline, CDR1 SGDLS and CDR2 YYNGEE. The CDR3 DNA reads TGTGCCCGCAGCTTAGGACTAGCGGGAGGAGAGGCCTACGAGCAGTACTTC. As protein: CARSLGLAGGEAYEQYF.

The CDR3 loop reads CASLEGGEGGRERGRYNEQFF. The DNA for the CDR3 is TGTGCCAGCCTCGAAGGGGGAGAAGGGGGCCGGGAGAGAGGTCGGTACAATGAGCAGTTCTTC. The V gene is TRBV2, the J gene TRBJ2-1, with TRBD1 as a possible D gene (7 bases). V was clipped by 8 bases and J by 4 bases, with 36 bases between them. Germline values: CDR1 SNHLY, CDR2 FYNNEI. The CDR3 is made up of 21 amino acids.

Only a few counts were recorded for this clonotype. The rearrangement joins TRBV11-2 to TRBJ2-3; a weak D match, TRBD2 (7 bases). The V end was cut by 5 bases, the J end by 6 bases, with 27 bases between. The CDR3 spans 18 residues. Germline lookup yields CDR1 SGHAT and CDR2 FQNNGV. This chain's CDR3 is CASSPGGLAVTGADTQYF. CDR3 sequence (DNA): TGTGCCAGCAGCCCCGGGGGGCTAGCGGTAACGGGGGCGGATACGCAGTATTTT.

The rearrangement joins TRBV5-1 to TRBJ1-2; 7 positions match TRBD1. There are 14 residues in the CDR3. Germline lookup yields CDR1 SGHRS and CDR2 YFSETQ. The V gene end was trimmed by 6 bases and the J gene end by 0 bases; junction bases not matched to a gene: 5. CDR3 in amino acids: CASNWGQTNYGYTF. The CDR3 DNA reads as TGCGCCAGCAACTGGGGACAGACTAACTATGGCTACACCTTC.

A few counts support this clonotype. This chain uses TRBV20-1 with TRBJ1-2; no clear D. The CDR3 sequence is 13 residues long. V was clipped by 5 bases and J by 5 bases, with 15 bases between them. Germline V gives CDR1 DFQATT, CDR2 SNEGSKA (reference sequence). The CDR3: CSAPVRVGYGYTF. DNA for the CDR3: TGCAGTGCTCCGGTTCGGGTGGGGTATGGCTACACCTTC.

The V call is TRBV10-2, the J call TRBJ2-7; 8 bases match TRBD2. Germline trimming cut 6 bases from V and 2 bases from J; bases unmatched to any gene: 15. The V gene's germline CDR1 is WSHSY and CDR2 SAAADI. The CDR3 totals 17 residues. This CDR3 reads CASSDLLRSGTTYEQYF. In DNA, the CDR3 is TGCGCCAGCAGCGACCTCTTACGTAGCGGGACCACCTACGAGCAGTACTTC.

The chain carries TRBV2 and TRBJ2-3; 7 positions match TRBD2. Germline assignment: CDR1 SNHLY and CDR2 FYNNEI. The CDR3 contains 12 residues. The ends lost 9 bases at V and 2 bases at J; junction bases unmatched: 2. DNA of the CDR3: TGTGCCAGTGAGCGGGACACAGATACGCAGTATTTT. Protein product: CASERDTDTQYF.

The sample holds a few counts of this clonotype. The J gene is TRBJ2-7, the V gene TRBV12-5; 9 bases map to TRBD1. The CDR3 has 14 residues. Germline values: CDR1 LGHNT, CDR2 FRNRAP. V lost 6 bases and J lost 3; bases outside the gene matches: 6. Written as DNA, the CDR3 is TGTGCTAGTGGGCCTGGGACAGGGAGCTACGAGCAGTACTTC. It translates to CASGPGTGSYEQYF. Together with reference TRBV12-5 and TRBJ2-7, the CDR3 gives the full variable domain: DARVTQTPRHKVTEMGQEVTMRCQPILGHNTVFWYRQTMMQGLELLAYFRNRAPLDDSGMPKDRFSAEMPDATLATLKIQPSEPRDSAVYFCASGPGTGSYEQYFGPGTRLTVT.

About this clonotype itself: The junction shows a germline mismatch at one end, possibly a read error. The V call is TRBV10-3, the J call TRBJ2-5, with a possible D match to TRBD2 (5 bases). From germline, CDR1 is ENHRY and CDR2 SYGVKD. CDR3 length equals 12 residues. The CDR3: CATSERVETQYF. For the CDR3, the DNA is TGTGCCACCAGTGAGAGGGTTGAGACCCAGTACTTC.

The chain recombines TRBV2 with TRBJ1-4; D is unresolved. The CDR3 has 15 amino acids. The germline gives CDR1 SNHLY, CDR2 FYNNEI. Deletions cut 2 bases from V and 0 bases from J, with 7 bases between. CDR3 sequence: CASSEHSATNEKLFF. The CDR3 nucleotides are TGTGCCAGCAGTGAACACAGCGCAACTAATGAAAAACTGTTTTTT.

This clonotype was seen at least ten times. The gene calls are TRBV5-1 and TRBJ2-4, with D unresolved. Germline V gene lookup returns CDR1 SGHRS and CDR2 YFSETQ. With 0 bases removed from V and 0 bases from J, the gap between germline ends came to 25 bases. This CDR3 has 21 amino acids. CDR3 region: CASSLVALQLYETIAKNIQYF. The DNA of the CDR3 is TGCGCCAGCAGCTTGGTTGCACTTCAACTCTACGAAACGATAGCCAAAAACATTCAGTACTTC.